This T cell receptor beta chain originates from a study of HIV-infected children after antiretroviral therapy interruption (dated by TCRdb to the late 2010s). About the study as a whole: Eight children, all with CD4+ count above 500 and viral load below 50 copies/ml, were included, of whom four were on planned treatment interruption and four were on continuous treatment. Alongside measurements of thymic output, TCR repertoires of children on planned treatment interruption were compared with TCR repertoires of children on continuous antiretroviral treatment. The interruption group had a median age of about 9.5 years, and the continuous treatment group had a median age of approximately 8 years. For the interruption arm, samples were taken at week 0, at week 12, at the end of interruption (week 24 or 48), and roughly 3 years after the study ended. Continuous-treatment samples were analyzed from corresponding weeks 0, 48 and 150. Most participating children had recorded exposure to EBV and CMV. General study outcomes and caveats: For naive CD4+ repertoires of PTI patients, CDR3 sharing between time points dropped once interruption began, while many sequences were shared between the end of interruption and 3 years later. The low number of patients is a limitation and the data should be interpreted with caution. The sorted CD45RA+ naive cells might contain minor non-naive CD45RA+ populations, such as EMRA or stem memory cells. An increase in the naive CD4+ Gini coefficient was observed by the end of treatment interruption, suggesting clonal expansion, and a return to baseline was observed by 3 years.

Interpreted using the paper, the treatment or condition label stands for: PENTA 11 planned treatment interruption arm or continuous ART arm. Children from the United Kingdom aged 2 to 15 years who had been given at least three-drug ART for at least 24 weeks were enrolled as participants. Cryopreserved PBMCs with at least 5 million viable cells were required; a handful of candidate patients were excluded for low viable PBMC yield. Using a FACSAria III cell sorter, naive CD4+ CD45RA+ CD45RO- T cells were FACS-sorted out of thawed PBMCs. After sorting, the cells were fixed and RNA was extracted first with the RNeasy FFPE kit and then with the RNeasy Micro kit. As concerns this clonotype: Which antigen it targets is not known. Base quality data are lacking; no much larger clone is found one base away.

Libraries were made using 3' RACE. TCR libraries were generated from RNA by a 3' RACE protocol incorporating unique molecular identifiers so that PCR amplification bias could be corrected. Amplicon libraries were pooled in groups of up to 12 and sequenced on an Illumina MiSeq using v2 2x250 paired-end chemistry. As for the authors' bioinformatics: Reads were processed with Decombinator for assignment of V and J genes and CDR3, and barcode-based correction of errors and PCR bias was applied. Before Gini coefficients were calculated with the R ineq package, the repertoires were subsampled to the same depth. CDR3 similarity was assessed with GLIPH, Hamming distance and a shared triplet metric. TCRdb reprocessing: public reads trimmed at Q25 with fastp, clones called with MiXCR, in-frame beta chains kept. Under each unique CDR3 protein, matching rows form one entry showing the most common genes and DNA. The V and J calls, along with clone size, are taken from TCRdb and not from the paper's own processing. Present in this sample are fewer than 100,000 distinct CDR3 sequences, around 6.9% of which were seen just once. The ten largest clones take up more than 0.95% of the sample.

Taken from the germline V gene (reference sequence), the CDR1 and CDR2 loops are SEHNR and FQNEAQ. Including the terminal cysteine and phenylalanine, the CDR3 comprises 14 residues. Only the CDR3 DNA is retained, 42 bases long and in frame from the first base. V and J are truncated by 5 bases and 6 bases respectively, leaving an intervening sequence of 13 bases. The chain is made from TRBV7-9 and TRBJ2-2, and TRBD2 may be the D gene, going by 5 matching bases. This receptor was obtained from a pool of human donors with HIV. Specimen: CD45RA+ CD4+ T cells from PBMCs, pooled from several time points, collected from a donor given antiretroviral therapy, either interrupted or continuous. According to the study, the label for this sample's cell subset or site signals: naive CD4+ CD45RA+ CD45RO- T cells. Here the CDR3 is given as CASSRVREAGELFF. The DNA is as follows: TGTGCCAGCAGCAGGGTCCGGGAAGCCGGGGAGCTGTTTTTT.